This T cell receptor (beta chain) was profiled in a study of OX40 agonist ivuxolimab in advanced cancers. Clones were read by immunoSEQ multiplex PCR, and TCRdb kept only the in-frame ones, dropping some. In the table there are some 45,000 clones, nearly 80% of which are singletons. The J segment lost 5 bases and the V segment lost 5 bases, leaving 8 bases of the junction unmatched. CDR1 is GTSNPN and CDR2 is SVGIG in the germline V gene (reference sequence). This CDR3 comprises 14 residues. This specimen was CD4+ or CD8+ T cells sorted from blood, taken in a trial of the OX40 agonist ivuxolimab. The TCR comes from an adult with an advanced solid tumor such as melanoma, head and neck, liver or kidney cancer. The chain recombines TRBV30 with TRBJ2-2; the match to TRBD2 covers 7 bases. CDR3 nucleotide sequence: TGTGCCTGGGGGGCGGGAGTAATTACCGGGGAGCTGTTTTTT. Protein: CAWGAGVITGELFF. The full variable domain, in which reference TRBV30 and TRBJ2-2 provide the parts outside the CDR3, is SQTIHQWPATLVQPVGSPLSLECTVEGTSNPNLYWYRQAAGRGLQLLFYSVGIGQISSEVPQNLSASRPQDRQFILSSKKLLLSDSGFYLCAWGAGVITGELFFGEGSRLTVL.